This T cell receptor (beta chain) was recovered during a study of human T cells and chemical hapten exposure. Findings and limits, study-wide: There was no change with DPC sensitization in TCRs above 1 in 1000 frequency.

Library construction involved attaching unique molecular identifiers to individual cDNA molecules, which allowed quantitative, reproducible TCR counting. In the study's own analysis: Over 95,000 TCRs per sample was the median, with a range of roughly 20,000 to 750,000. Each CDR3 protein is one row after TCRdb ran MiXCR on the 5' RACE reads. The V and J calls here are based on TCRdb, not the publication. This table holds some 150,000 distinct CDR3 sequences, around 4% found once. Researchers extracted total RNA from unfractionated whole blood. CDR1 and CDR2 (germline): SGHTA, FQGTGA. Trimming took 5 bases from V and 3 from J, leaving 16 bases between them. The CDR3 sequence is 15 residues long. By share of the sample, this clonotype is medium-sized. What it binds is not known.

V and J are TRBV7-3 and TRBJ1-1; D is possibly TRBD1 (5 bases). The sequence came from a female donor in good health. CDR3 nucleotide sequence: TGTGCCAGCAGCGTCATAGTCCTGGGGGACACTGAAGCTTTCTTT. Encoded protein: CASSVIVLGDTEAFF.